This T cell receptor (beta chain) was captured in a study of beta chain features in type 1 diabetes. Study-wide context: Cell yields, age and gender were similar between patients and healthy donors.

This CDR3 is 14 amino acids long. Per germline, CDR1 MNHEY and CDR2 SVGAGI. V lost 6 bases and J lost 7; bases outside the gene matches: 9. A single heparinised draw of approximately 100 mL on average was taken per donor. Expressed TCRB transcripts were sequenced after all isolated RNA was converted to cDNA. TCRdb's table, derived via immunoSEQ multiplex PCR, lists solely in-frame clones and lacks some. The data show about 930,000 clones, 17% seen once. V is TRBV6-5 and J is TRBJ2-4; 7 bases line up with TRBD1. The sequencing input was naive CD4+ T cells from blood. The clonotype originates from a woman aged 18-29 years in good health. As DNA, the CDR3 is TGTGCCAGCAGCAGGGGCAGGGGGACGAACATTCAGTACTTC. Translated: CASSRGRGTNIQYF.